These 17 T cell receptor beta chains were all obtained from the same sample, sequenced in a study of beta chain features in type 1 diabetes. As every portion of the isolated RNA was reverse transcribed, the sequencing read expressed TCRB transcripts. Clones were read by immunoSEQ multiplex PCR, and TCRdb kept only the in-frame ones, dropping some. Of more than 300,000 clones listed, roughly 16% are singletons. The sample consisted of naive CD4+ T cells from blood. The receptors here all came from a woman between 18 and 29 years old in good health.

This clone was seen a few times. The V call is TRBV2, the J call TRBJ2-1, with 9 bases lining up with TRBD2. V was pared by 5 bases and J by 1 base, with 3 bases of the junction left unmatched. Per the germline V gene, CDR1 is SNHLY and CDR2 is FYNNEI. This CDR3 contains 15 residues. The CDR3 sequence is CASSLSGRSYNEQFF. The CDR3 nucleotides read TGTGCCAGCAGTTTAAGCGGGAGGTCCTACAATGAGCAGTTCTTC.

A few counts support this clone. The V and J genes are TRBV2 and TRBJ2-2; D not resolved. The CDR3 is 16 residues long. Germline CDR1 is SNHLY and CDR2 is FYNNEI. The ends were cut back, 1 base at V and 1 base at J, with 10 bases in the middle. In DNA form, the CDR3 reads TGTGCCAGCAGTGAAGTAGGAGTAGAGAACACCGGGGAGCTGTTTTTT. It encodes CASSEVGVENTGELFF.

This clone turned up a few times. This chain connects TRBV7-2 to TRBJ2-7; the D gene is possibly TRBD2 (5 bases). CDR3 length: 14 residues. CDR1 is SGHTA and CDR2 is FQGNSA in the germline V gene. Trimming stripped 5 bases from V and 0 bases from J, with 11 bases between. The CDR3: CASSTGLDSYEQYF. CDR3 DNA: TGTGCCAGCAGCACCGGACTGGACTCCTACGAGCAGTACTTC.

This clone came up a few times. V and J are TRBV9 and TRBJ2-1; 7 bases are shared with TRBD2. Germline V gives CDR1 SGDLS, CDR2 YYNGEE. The CDR3 has 15 amino acids. V shed 1 base and J 1 base; nucleotides not matched to a gene: 2. CDR3 sequence reads: CASSVRGSSYNEQFF. The CDR3 region has the DNA TGTGCCAGCAGCGTACGCGGGAGTTCCTACAATGAGCAGTTCTTC. Complete variable domain (other parts from reference TRBV9 and TRBJ2-1): DSGVTQTPKHLITATGQRVTLRCSPRSGDLSVYWYQQSLDQGLQFLIQYYNGEERAKGNILERFSAQQFPDLHSELNLSSLELGDSALYFCASSVRGSSYNEQFFGPGTRLTVL.

In its sample, this clone was seen a few times. The rearrangement links TRBV27 to TRBJ2-1, with a tentative D call TRBD1 (7 bases). V dropped 8 bases and J dropped 8 bases, with 19 bases sitting between them. Germline values: CDR1 MNHEY, CDR2 SMNVEV (reference sequence). The CDR3 spans 14 residues. The CDR3 region is CASGGTASVHEQFF. CDR3 DNA: TGTGCCAGCGGGGGGACAGCTTCTGTCCATGAGCAGTTCTTC.

The sample holds a few counts of this clone. The genes are TRBV20-1 and TRBJ1-1; D is ambiguous. The germline gives CDR1 DFQATT, CDR2 SNEGSKA (reference sequence). The CDR3 runs to 10 residues. Trimming cost V 8 bases and J 6 bases, with 10 bases left between them. The chain's CDR3 is CSPGRPEAFF. CDR3 DNA: TGCAGTCCTGGGAGGCCTGAAGCTTTCTTT.

This clone was observed a few times. V is TRBV25-1 and J is TRBJ2-3; the D gene is possibly TRBD2 (5 bases). The germline CDR1 and CDR2 sequences are MGHDK and SYGVNS. V was shortened by 3 bases and J by 4 bases, with 14 bases between the two germline ends. The CDR3 is 15 amino acids. CDR3 protein: CASSDPGLHADTQYF. CDR3 bases: TGTGCCAGCAGTGACCCCGGACTTCACGCAGATACGCAGTATTTT.

The chain is built from TRBV5-1 and TRBJ2-3; 10 positions match TRBD2. Looked up from germline, CDR1 is SGHRS and CDR2 is YFSETQ. The CDR3 is made up of 15 amino acids. V lost 0 bases and J lost 5; bases outside the gene matches: 3. The CDR3 coding sequence is TGCGCCAGCAGCTTGGTCACTAGCGGGAAAGATACGCAGTATTTT. As protein: CASSLVTSGKDTQYF.

The chain has TRBV27 and TRBJ2-6, with 7 bases that match TRBD1. The length of the CDR3 is 17 residues. After removal of 8 bases from V and 0 bases from J, the junction contained 10 bases not matched to a gene. Germline-derived CDR1 and CDR2 are MNHEY and SMNVEV (reference sequence). The CDR3 sequence is CASSIDRVSSGANVLTF. In DNA form, the CDR3 reads TGTGCCAGCTCCATTGACAGGGTGAGCTCTGGGGCCAACGTCCTGACTTTC.

J is TRBJ1-2 and V is TRBV7-9; D call uncertain. The V end lost 4 bases, the J end lost 7 bases, and 19 bases lay between the germline ends. Germline CDR1 SEHNR, CDR2 FQNEAQ (reference sequence). The CDR3 has 15 residues. For the CDR3, the DNA is TGTGCCAGCAGCTCTCTTCGTAGAATCCCCTCTGGCTACACCTTC. Its translation is CASSSLRRIPSGYTF.

Only a few counts were recorded for this clone. The V call is TRBV5-1, the J call TRBJ2-2; 7 bases are shared with TRBD1. Germline CDR1 and CDR2: SGHRS and YFSETQ. V was pared by 0 bases and J by 0 bases, with 2 bases of the junction left unmatched. This CDR3 is 16 amino acids long. For the CDR3, the DNA is TGCGCCAGCAGCTTGGCCACAGGGGCGAACACCGGGGAGCTGTTTTTT. It is translated as CASSLATGANTGELFF. The variable domain in full, with the rest retrieved from reference TRBV5-1 and TRBJ2-2, is KAGVTQTPRYLIKTRGQQVTLSCSPISGHRSVSWYQQTPGQGLQFLFEYFSETQRNKGNFPGRFSGRQFSNSRSEMNVSTLELGDSALYLCASSLATGANTGELFFGEGSRLTVL.

CDR3 protein: CASSLRRGWGQPQHF. The CDR3 nucleotides read TGTGCCAGCAGCTTAAGAAGGGGATGGGGTCAGCCCCAGCATTTT. The V and J genes are TRBV7-8 and TRBJ1-5; D perhaps matches TRBD1 (5 bases). The V and J ends lost 2 bases and 6 bases respectively, with 14 bases between them. The CDR3 is 15 residues long. Germline CDR1 is SGHVS and CDR2 is FQNEAQ.

The rearrangement uses TRBV30 and TRBJ2-7; tentatively, D is TRBD1 (6 bases). Germline V gene lookup returns CDR1 GTSNPN and CDR2 SVGIG (reference sequence). This CDR3 has 11 residues. The V end lost 1 base, the J end lost 9 bases, and 10 bases lay between the germline ends. In DNA, the CDR3 is TGTGCCTGGAGTGCCAGGGGCCTGCAGTACTTC. This translates into CAWSARGLQYF.

The genes are TRBV5-1 and TRBJ2-7; perhaps TRBD2 as D (5 bases). Germline V CDR1 and CDR2: SGHRS, YFSETQ. The CDR3 covers 14 residues. Deletions cut 5 bases from V and 1 base from J, with 13 bases between. The CDR3 protein is CASSPGDRSYEQYF. The DNA of the CDR3 is TGCGCCAGCAGTCCCGGGGATCGGTCCTACGAGCAGTACTTC.

This clone was seen a handful of times. The chain couples TRBV2 to TRBJ1-1; perhaps TRBD1 as D (5 bases). The CDR3 is made up of 14 amino acids. V gave up 2 bases and J gave up 3 bases, with 10 bases separating them. Germline V CDR1 and CDR2: SNHLY, FYNNEI. CDR3 nucleotide sequence: TGTGCCAGCAGTGAAAGACAGAGCCACACTGAAGCTTTCTTT. Protein: CASSERQSHTEAFF.

This clone was seen more than once but under ten times. The chain couples TRBV29-1 to TRBJ2-5, with 10 positions matching TRBD2. Germline assignment: CDR1 SQVTM and CDR2 ANQGSEA. After removal of 5 bases from V and 3 bases from J, the junction contained 3 bases not matched to a gene. The CDR3 length is 13 residues. The CDR3 nucleotides read TGCAGCGTTACGCTAGCGGGGGAAGAGACCCAGTACTTC. Encoded protein: CSVTLAGEETQYF. The full variable domain, with the rest looked up from reference TRBV29-1 and TRBJ2-5, is SAVISQKPSRDICQRGTSLTIQCQVDSQVTMMFWYRQQPGQSLTLIATANQGSEATYESGFVIDKFPISRPNLTFSTLTVSNMSPEDSSIYLCSVTLAGEETQYFGPGTRLLVL.

This clone was detected only a few times. As DNA, the CDR3 is TGTGCCAGCAGCCCCGACAGGGTAACCTACGAGCAGTACTTC. It translates to CASSPDRVTYEQYF. V usage is TRBV7-9 and J usage is TRBJ2-7; 7 bases agree with TRBD1. This CDR3 is built from 14 residues. Germline trimming cut 5 bases from V and 2 bases from J; bases unmatched to any gene: 6. The germline CDR1 and CDR2 sequences are SEHNR and FQNEAQ (reference sequence).